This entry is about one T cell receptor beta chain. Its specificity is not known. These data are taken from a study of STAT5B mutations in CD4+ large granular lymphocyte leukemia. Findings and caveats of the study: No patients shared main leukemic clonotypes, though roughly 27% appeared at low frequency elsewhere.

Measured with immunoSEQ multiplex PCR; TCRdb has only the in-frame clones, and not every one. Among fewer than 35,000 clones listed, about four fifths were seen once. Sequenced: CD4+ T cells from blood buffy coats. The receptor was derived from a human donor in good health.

CDR3 sequence reads: CASKSRQGENTEAFF. The CDR3 DNA reads as TGTGCCAGTAAATCCCGACAGGGAGAGAACACTGAAGCTTTCTTT. The chain recombines TRBV19 with TRBJ1-1; 7 nucleotides match TRBD1. V shed 7 bases, J shed 1 base, and the junction held 9 bases outside the gene matches. CDR3 length: 15 amino acids. The germline V gene has CDR1 LNHDA and CDR2 SQIVND (reference sequence).